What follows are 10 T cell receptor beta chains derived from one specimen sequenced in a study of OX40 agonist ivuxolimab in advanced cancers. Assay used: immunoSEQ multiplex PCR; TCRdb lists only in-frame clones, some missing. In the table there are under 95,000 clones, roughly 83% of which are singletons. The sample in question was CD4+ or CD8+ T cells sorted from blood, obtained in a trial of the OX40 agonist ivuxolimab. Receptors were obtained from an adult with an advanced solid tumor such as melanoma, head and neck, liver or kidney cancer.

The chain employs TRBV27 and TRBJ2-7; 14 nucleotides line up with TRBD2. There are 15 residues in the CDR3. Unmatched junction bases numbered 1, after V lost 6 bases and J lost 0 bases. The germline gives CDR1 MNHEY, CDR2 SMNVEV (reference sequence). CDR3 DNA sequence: TGTGCCAGCAGGGGGACTAGCGGGAGCTCCTACGAGCAGTACTTC. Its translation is CASRGTSGSSYEQYF.

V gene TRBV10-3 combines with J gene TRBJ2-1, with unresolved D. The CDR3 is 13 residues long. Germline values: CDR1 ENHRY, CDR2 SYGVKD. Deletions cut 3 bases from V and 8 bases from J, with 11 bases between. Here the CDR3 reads CAISEQFGYEQFF. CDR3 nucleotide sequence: TGTGCCATCAGTGAACAGTTTGGATATGAGCAGTTCTTC.

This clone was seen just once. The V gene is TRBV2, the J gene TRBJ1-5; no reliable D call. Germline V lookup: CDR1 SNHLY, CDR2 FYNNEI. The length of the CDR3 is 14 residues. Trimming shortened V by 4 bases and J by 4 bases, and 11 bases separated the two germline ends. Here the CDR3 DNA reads TGTGCCAGCAGTGGAGGGTTGGGGAATCAGCCCCAGCATTTT. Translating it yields CASSGGLGNQPQHF.

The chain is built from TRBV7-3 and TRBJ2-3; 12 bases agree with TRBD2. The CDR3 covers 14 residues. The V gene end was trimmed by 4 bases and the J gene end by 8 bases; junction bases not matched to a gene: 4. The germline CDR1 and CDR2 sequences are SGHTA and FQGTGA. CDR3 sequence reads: CASSSGLAGSTQYF. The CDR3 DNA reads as TGTGCCAGCAGCTCGGGACTAGCGGGTAGTACGCAGTATTTT.

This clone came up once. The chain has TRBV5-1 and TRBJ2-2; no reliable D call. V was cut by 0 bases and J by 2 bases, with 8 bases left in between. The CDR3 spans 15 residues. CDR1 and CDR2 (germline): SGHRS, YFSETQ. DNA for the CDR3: TGCGCCAGCAGCTTGGTAGTCGGCAACACCGGGGAGCTGTTTTTT. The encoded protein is CASSLVVGNTGELFF.

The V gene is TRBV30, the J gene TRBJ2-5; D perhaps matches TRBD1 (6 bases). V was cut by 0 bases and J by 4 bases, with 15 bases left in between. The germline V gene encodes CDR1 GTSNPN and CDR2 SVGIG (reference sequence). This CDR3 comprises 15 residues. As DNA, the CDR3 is TGTGCCTGGAGTGTAGGGGGACACCTAGGAGAGACCCAGTACTTC. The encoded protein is CAWSVGGHLGETQYF.

The CDR3 DNA reads as TGTGCCAGCGCACAGGGTACCTCCTACAATGAGCAGTTCTTC. Translated, it gives CASAQGTSYNEQFF. The chain uses TRBV27 and TRBJ2-1; weak D call: TRBD1 (6 bases). The CDR3 spans 14 residues. V dropped 8 bases and J dropped 0 bases, with 11 bases sitting between them. Germline lookup yields CDR1 MNHEY and CDR2 SMNVEV (reference sequence).

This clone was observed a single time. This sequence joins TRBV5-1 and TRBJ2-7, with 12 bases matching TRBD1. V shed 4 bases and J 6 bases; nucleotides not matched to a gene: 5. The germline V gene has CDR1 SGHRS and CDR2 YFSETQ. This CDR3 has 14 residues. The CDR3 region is CASSAGTGGLEQYF. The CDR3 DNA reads TGCGCCAGCAGCGCCGGGACAGGGGGCCTCGAGCAGTACTTC.

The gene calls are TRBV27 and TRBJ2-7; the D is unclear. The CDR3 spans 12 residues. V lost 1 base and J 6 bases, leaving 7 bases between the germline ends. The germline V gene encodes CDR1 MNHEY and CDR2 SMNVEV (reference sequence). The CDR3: CASSLWGTEQYF. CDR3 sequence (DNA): TGTGCCAGCAGTTTATGGGGAACCGAGCAGTACTTC.

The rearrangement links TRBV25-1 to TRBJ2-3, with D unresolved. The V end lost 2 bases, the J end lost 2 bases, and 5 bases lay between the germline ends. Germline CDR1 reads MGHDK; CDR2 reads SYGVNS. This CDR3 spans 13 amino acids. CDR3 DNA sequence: TGTGCCAGCAGTGAACGGGCCACAGATACGCAGTATTTT. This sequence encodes CASSERATDTQYF.